This passage covers 5 T cell receptor beta chains from one sample sequenced in a study of T cells in Graves' hyperthyroidism and ophthalmopathy. RNA transcripts gave rise to amplified TCR beta CDR3 regions. HTBI primers were the set used in a first-round RT-PCR of the TCR CDR3. TCRdb independently ran MiXCR on the multiplex PCR reads; one entry per CDR3 protein. The sample includes approximately 480,000 distinct CDR3 sequences, less than 25% of them seen just once. Sequencing input: blood. Receptors were obtained from a man between 18 and 29 years old with Graves' hyperthyroidism.

In its sample, this clonotype was seen many times. The chain recombines TRBV6-1 with TRBJ1-2; 12 bases fit TRBD1. The V and J ends lost 2 bases and 4 bases, in that order; junction bases with no gene match: 5. CDR1 is MNHNS, CDR2 SASEGT, per germline. This CDR3 comprises 16 residues. The CDR3 DNA is TGTGCCAGCAGTGAAACGGGGACAGGGGGCGTCTATGGCTACACCTTC. Translating it yields CASSETGTGGVYGYTF.

This clonotype has ten or more counts. This chain uses TRBV7-2 with TRBJ2-5; no clear D. Deletions cut 3 bases from V and 1 base from J, with 9 bases between. CDR3 length equals 14 residues. Germline loops: CDR1 SGHTA, CDR2 FQGNSA. In nucleotides, the CDR3 is TGTGCCAGCAGCTTTCCCCCGGTCCAAGAGACCCAGTACTTC. It codes for CASSFPPVQETQYF. The full variable domain, with the rest looked up from reference TRBV7-2 and TRBJ2-5, is GAGVSQSPSNKVTEKGKDVELRCDPISGHTALYWYRQSLGQGLEFLIYFQGNSAPDKSGLPSDRFSAERTGGSVSTLTIQRTQQEDSAVYLCASSFPPVQETQYFGPGTRLLVL.

In this sample, this clonotype turned up many times. V is TRBV7-2 and J is TRBJ2-7; 12 bases map to TRBD1. The germline V gene encodes CDR1 SGHTA and CDR2 FQGNSA. With 4 bases clipped from V and 3 bases from J, the junction kept 10 bases outside the gene matches. There are 17 residues in the CDR3. The DNA of the CDR3 is TGTGCCAGCAGCTCCCGGGACAGGGGGCGAGGTGTCTACGAGCAGTACTTC. Translating it yields CASSSRDRGRGVYEQYF. Full variable domain (remainder filled in from reference TRBV7-2 and TRBJ2-7): GAGVSQSPSNKVTEKGKDVELRCDPISGHTALYWYRQSLGQGLEFLIYFQGNSAPDKSGLPSDRFSAERTGGSVSTLTIQRTQQEDSAVYLCASSSRDRGRGVYEQYFGPGTRLTVT.

This chain links TRBV6-1 with TRBJ2-5; 14 bases align to TRBD2. The CDR3 has 16 residues. Trimming took 8 bases from V and 4 from J; bases not matched to a gene: 9. The germline gives CDR1 MNHNS, CDR2 SASEGT. CDR3 region: CASVRLAGGRGETQYF. The CDR3 region has the DNA TGTGCCAGCGTACGACTAGCGGGGGGGCGAGGAGAGACCCAGTACTTC.

This clonotype was observed many times. This rearrangement joins TRBV6-6 to TRBJ2-6, with 8 bases fitting TRBD1. Germline CDR1 MNHNY, CDR2 SVGAGI (reference sequence). This CDR3 spans 17 amino acids. The trim removed 6 bases at V and 2 bases at J, leaving 9 bases unmatched. Here the CDR3 reads CASRITSGGAGANVLTF. The CDR3 DNA follows: TGTGCCAGCAGGATAACCTCAGGGGGCGCTGGGGCCAACGTCCTGACTTTC.